This TCR beta chain derives from a study of cytomegalovirus exposure and HLA in healthy donors. Study-level findings and limits: The study designated roughly 160 TCR beta chains cytomegalovirus-associated. Immune exposure was documented only through CMV serostatus. The productive fraction for most TCR beta V segments was about 90% or about 30% in an earlier analysis. As was reported, the HLA-A and HLA-B alleles of most subjects were accurately predicted from TCR beta sequences.

On this clone: Its specificity is not known.

PCR primers comprised 60 Vbeta and 13 Jbeta primers. Some clones are missing from TCRdb's copy, which holds only in-frame ones; the method was immunoSEQ multiplex PCR. Of 140,000 to 150,000 clones in the sample, roughly 70% were seen once. This receptor was identified in a woman aged 55 to 70 in good health and CMV-seropositive. Sequenced input: PBMCs.

The CDR3 DNA sequence: TGTGCCAGCAGTTTGGGGGGTTCCTTCTATGGCTACACCTTC. Encoded protein: CASSLGGSFYGYTF. This chain connects TRBV28 to TRBJ1-2, with a weak D call TRBD1 (5 bases). Trimming left V 3 bases short and J 4 bases short, with 12 bases between. The germline CDR1 and CDR2 sequences are MDHEN and SYDVKM. This CDR3 is built from 14 residues.